The 25 T cell receptor beta chains below come from one sample, sequenced in a study of vaccination and CD4 T cells after COVID-19. This sample's treatment: roughly 11-day PBMC culture with coronavirus spike peptide pools or control peptides (ViraFEST assay). The Oncomine TCR Beta short-read assay sequenced DNA from cultured CD4+ T cells. TCRdb itself ran the PCR reads through MiXCR, one entry per CDR3 protein. The sample holds some 16,000 distinct CDR3 sequences; about 50% are singletons and the top ten take 10% to 15%. What these receptors recognize is not known. The specimen sequenced was CD4+ T cells from blood, cultured in vitro. These receptors all come from a human donor who had recovered from COVID-19.

This clonotype was counted only a few times. The V gene is TRBV6-1, the J gene TRBJ1-2; possible D gene TRBD1, 5 bases. Germline-derived CDR1 and CDR2 are MNHNS and SASEGT. There are 13 residues in the CDR3. Trimming took off 7 bases at V and 5 bases at J, with 14 bases between the two ends. The CDR3, as DNA: TGTGCCAGCACTCGGGCAGGGCAATATGGCTACACCTTC. Translating it yields CASTRAGQYGYTF.

This clonotype was counted only a few times. This rearrangement joins TRBV20-1 to TRBJ1-1; no clear D gene. V was shortened by 7 bases and J by 0 bases, with 9 bases between the two germline ends. CDR3 size: 12 residues. From germline, CDR1 is DFQATT and CDR2 SNEGSKA (reference sequence). The CDR3 DNA follows: TGCAGTGGCTCCCCCGTGAACACTGAAGCTTTCTTT. Amino acid sequence: CSGSPVNTEAFF.

The chain recombines TRBV12-3 or TRBV12-4 with TRBJ2-2; TRBD2 is a possible D gene (5 bases). The CDR3 runs 14 residues. V was clipped by 7 bases and J by 4 bases, with 13 bases between them. CDR3 residues: CASTSGVATGELFF. For the CDR3, the DNA is TGTGCCAGCACCTCCGGGGTGGCCACCGGGGAGCTGTTTTTT.

The J gene is TRBJ1-2, the V gene TRBV7-9; TRBD1 aligns across 7 bases. In germline, CDR1 is SEHNR, CDR2 FQNEAQ (reference sequence). The V segment lost 5 bases and the J segment 6 bases; nucleotides outside the gene matches: 12. The CDR3 is made up of 15 amino acids. DNA of the CDR3: TGTGCCAGCAGCCCCTCGGTCAAGACAGGGCATGGCTACACCTTC. Protein: CASSPSVKTGHGYTF.

This clonotype has more than one count but fewer than ten. V is TRBV11-2 and J is TRBJ2-1; D perhaps matches TRBD2 (6 bases). The CDR3 totals 14 residues. Looked up from germline, CDR1 is SGHAT and CDR2 is FQNNGV. With 5 bases removed from V and 9 bases from J, the gap between germline ends came to 17 bases. The CDR3 here is CASSVSGSGVEQFF. CDR3 nucleotide sequence: TGTGCCAGCAGCGTCTCCGGGAGTGGGGTTGAGCAGTTCTTC.

The rearrangement uses TRBV6-1 and TRBJ2-5; a weak D match, TRBD2 (5 bases). The CDR3 is 14 residues long. V dropped 0 bases and J dropped 2 bases, with 7 bases sitting between them. Germline V gene data show CDR1 as MNHNS and CDR2 as SASEGT. CDR3 nucleotides: TGTGCCAGCAGTGAAGCGACTATACAAGAGACCCAGTACTTC. As protein: CASSEATIQETQYF.

Only one count was recorded for this clonotype. The chain has TRBV20-1 and TRBJ1-1, with unresolved D. The CDR3 contains 13 residues. Between the trimmed V and J ends, which lost 1 base and 4 bases, there was a span of 10 bases. CDR1 DFQATT and CDR2 SNEGSKA come from the germline V gene (reference sequence). CDR3 protein: CSARVRGSTEAFF. The CDR3 region has the DNA TGCAGTGCTAGAGTACGAGGGAGCACTGAAGCTTTCTTT.

Comment on this clonotype: The germline gene is not matched at one end of the junction; a read error may be the cause. The chain carries TRBV7-7 and TRBJ2-5; 11 bases agree with TRBD2. The CDR3 is 16 residues long. Germline V CDR1 and CDR2: SSHAT, FNYEAQ (reference sequence). CDR3 DNA sequence: TGTGCTAGCAGCTTCATTAGCGGGGGGGCCCGGGAGACCCAGTACTTC. Amino acid sequence: CASSFISGGARETQYF.

This sequence joins TRBV7-6 and TRBJ1-6; D gene uncertain. The V and J ends lost 3 bases and 9 bases respectively, with 12 bases between them. Germline assignment: CDR1 SGHVS and CDR2 FNYEAQ. CDR3 length: 14 residues. CDR3 nucleotides: TGTGCCAGCAGCTTGGGCGAAGAAGGTTCACCCCTCCACTTT. Translation: CASSLGEEGSPLHF.

The rearrangement uses TRBV19 and TRBJ2-3; D is ambiguous. The V end was cut by 4 bases, the J end by 3 bases, with 14 bases between. CDR1 is LNHDA and CDR2 is SQIVND in the germline V gene (reference sequence). There are 15 residues in the CDR3. CDR3 loop: CASSSSTVQTDTQYF. Written as DNA, the CDR3 is TGTGCCAGTAGTAGCTCCACCGTTCAGACAGATACGCAGTATTTT.

The chain couples TRBV15 to TRBJ1-2, with TRBD1 as a possible D gene (5 bases). Germline-derived CDR1 and CDR2 are LNHNV and YYDKDF (reference sequence). Trimming pared 4 bases from V and 4 bases from J, leaving 16 bases between. The CDR3 is made up of 15 amino acids. CDR3 coding DNA: TGTGCCACCAGCACGAGGGACCGGGACTTCTATGGCTACACCTTC. Residues: CATSTRDRDFYGYTF.

This clonotype was picked up a small number of times. This chain links TRBV6-2 or TRBV6-3 with TRBJ2-3; 7 nucleotides match TRBD2. Germline V gene sequence: CDR1 MNHEY, CDR2 SVGEGT. This CDR3 spans 14 amino acids. With 4 bases clipped from V and 10 bases from J, the junction kept 11 bases outside the gene matches. In nucleotides, the CDR3 is TGTGCCAGCAGTTCTCGGATGGGGGGGGATGCGCAGTATTTT. As protein: CASSSRMGGDAQYF.

The gene calls are TRBV6-2 or TRBV6-3 and TRBJ1-1; a possible D gene is TRBD1 (5 bases). The CDR3 covers 14 residues. V dropped 0 bases and J dropped 4 bases, with 9 bases sitting between them. CDR1 and CDR2 from the germline V gene are MNHEY and SVGEGT. The CDR3 nucleotides read TGTGCCAGCAGTTACTCGAGGGGAGGCACTGAAGCTTTCTTT. Protein sequence: CASSYSRGGTEAFF.

The rearrangement links TRBV7-2 to TRBJ2-6, with D perhaps matching TRBD1 (6 bases). Germline CDR1 reads SGHTA; CDR2 reads FQGNSA. The CDR3 has 15 amino acids. Deletions cut 4 bases from V and 2 bases from J, with 9 bases between. Here the CDR3 DNA reads TGTGCCAGCAGCTCACAGGGACCTGGGGCCAACGTCCTGACTTTC. Translated: CASSSQGPGANVLTF.

V and J are TRBV2 and TRBJ1-2, with 8 bases fitting TRBD1. The CDR3 sequence is 17 residues long. V was clipped by 1 base and J by 5 bases; unmatched bases: 12. Germline V CDR1 and CDR2: SNHLY, FYNNEI. This CDR3 reads CASSEGGTGPQLYGYTF. The CDR3 coding sequence is TGTGCCAGCAGTGAAGGGGGGACAGGTCCTCAGTTATATGGCTACACCTTC.

The rearrangement links TRBV19 to TRBJ2-1; the D gene is possibly TRBD2 (5 bases). Germline CDR1 LNHDA, CDR2 SQIVND (reference sequence). This CDR3 is built from 14 residues. The V end lost 4 bases, the J end lost 3 bases, and 10 bases lay between the germline ends. The CDR3 coding sequence is TGTGCCAGTAGTACGGACTCCCGCTACAATGAGCAGTTCTTC. Encoded protein: CASSTDSRYNEQFF.

This sequence joins TRBV21-1 and TRBJ2-2. TRBV21-1 is a pseudogene locus. The CDR3 covers 16 residues. CDR3 loop: CASSKKTNENTGELFF. The CDR3 DNA is TGTGCCAGCAGCAAGAAAACCAACGAGAACACCGGGGAGCTGTTTTTT.

This clonotype showed up just a few times. The rearrangement links TRBV7-2 to TRBJ1-1; a possible D gene is TRBD1 (6 bases). The CDR3 runs to 13 residues. The germline V gene encodes CDR1 SGHTA and CDR2 FQGNSA. V was pared by 3 bases and J by 6 bases, with 11 bases between. CDR3 sequence reads: CASSFSGAAEAFF. The CDR3, as DNA: TGTGCCAGCAGCTTTTCAGGGGCGGCTGAAGCTTTCTTT.

CDR3 protein: CASSIGQGYGYTF. CDR3 nucleotide sequence: TGTGCCAGTAGTATAGGACAGGGGTATGGCTACACCTTC. The V gene is TRBV19, the J gene TRBJ1-2; TRBD1 matches 8 bases. V lost 1 base, J lost 5 bases, and 0 bases stayed unmatched. CDR1 and CDR2 (germline): LNHDA, SQIVND (reference sequence). The CDR3 spans 13 residues.

The rearrangement uses TRBV19 and TRBJ1-1; D not certain. The CDR3 totals 16 residues. Germline V lookup: CDR1 LNHDA, CDR2 SQIVND (reference sequence). The V and J ends lost 7 bases and 2 bases respectively, with 20 bases between them. The CDR3 DNA sequence: TGTGCCAGTAATCTTCGACACCTCTATGATAACACTGAAGCTTTCTTT. As protein: CASNLRHLYDNTEAFF.

The J gene is TRBJ1-4, the V gene TRBV20-1; D remains unclear. The CDR3 extends over 14 amino acids. The germline V gene has CDR1 DFQATT and CDR2 SNEGSKA (reference sequence). Trimming shortened V by 0 bases and J by 4 bases, and 9 bases separated the two germline ends. CDR3 protein: CSAREGRDNEKLFF. Written as DNA, the CDR3 is TGCAGTGCTAGAGAGGGTAGGGATAATGAAAAACTGTTTTTT.

The genes are TRBV5-6 and TRBJ1-2; TRBD1 is a possible D gene (5 bases). There are 14 residues in the CDR3. Germline V gene lookup returns CDR1 SGHDT and CDR2 YYEEEE. The V end was cut by 3 bases, the J end by 5 bases, with 14 bases between. Here the CDR3 DNA reads TGTGCCAGCAGCTGGGGGTCGGGAGGGTATGGCTACACCTTC. Translated, it gives CASSWGSGGYGYTF.

The sample holds a few counts of this clonotype. The CDR3 loop reads CASSEGLPSSYEQYF. The CDR3 DNA is TGTGCCAGCAGTGAAGGGCTTCCAAGTAGCTACGAGCAGTACTTC. The chain joins TRBV6-1 to TRBJ2-7; D gene uncertain. V was shortened by 1 base and J by 3 bases, with 13 bases between the two germline ends. The CDR3 extends over 15 amino acids. CDR1 MNHNS and CDR2 SASEGT come from the germline V gene.

The chain has TRBV6-5 and TRBJ1-4; the D gene is possibly TRBD1 (6 bases). The germline V and J ends were trimmed by 0 bases and 6 bases, with 11 bases remaining between them. The CDR3 consists of 15 residues. Per the germline V gene, CDR1 is MNHEY and CDR2 is SVGAGI. The CDR3 loop is CASSYSRGLDEKLFF. For the CDR3, the DNA is TGTGCCAGCAGTTACTCCCGGGGGCTGGATGAAAAACTGTTTTTT.

This clonotype has just a few counts. The V call is TRBV6-2 or TRBV6-3, the J call TRBJ1-2, with TRBD1 matching 9 bases. Per the germline V gene, CDR1 is MNHEY and CDR2 is SVGEGT. The CDR3 spans 16 residues. The junction had 15 bases not matched to a gene; V was cut back by 6 bases and J by 7 bases. Here the CDR3 DNA reads TGTGCCAGCAGAGGGACAGGGCGCCTCAGGGAACGTGGCTACACCTTC. Translating gives CASRGTGRLRERGYTF.